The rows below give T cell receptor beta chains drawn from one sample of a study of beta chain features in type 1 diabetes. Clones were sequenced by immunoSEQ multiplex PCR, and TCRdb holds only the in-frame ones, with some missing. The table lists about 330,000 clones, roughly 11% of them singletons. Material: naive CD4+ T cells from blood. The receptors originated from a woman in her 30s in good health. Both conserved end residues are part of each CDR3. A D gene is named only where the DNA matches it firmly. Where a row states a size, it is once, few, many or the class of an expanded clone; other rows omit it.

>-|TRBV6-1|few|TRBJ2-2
CASLSYGELFF
TGTGCCAGCCTTTCGTACGGGGAGCTGTTTTTT
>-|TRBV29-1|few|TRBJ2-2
CSVLNTGELFF
TGCAGCGTTTTAAATACCGGGGAGCTGTTTTTT
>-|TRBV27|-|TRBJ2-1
CASSQGGDEQFF
TGTGCCAGCAGCCAGGGGGGCGATGAGCAGTTCTTC
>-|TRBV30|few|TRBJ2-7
CAWSVGGTVEQYF
TGTGCCTGGAGCGTCGGCGGGACCGTCGAGCAGTACTTC
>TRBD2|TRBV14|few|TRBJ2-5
CASSQVAGAWETQYF
TGTGCCAGCAGCCAAGTAGCGGGAGCATGGGAGACCCAGTACTTC
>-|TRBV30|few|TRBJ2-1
CAWSRGLSSYNEQFF
TGTGCCTGGAGTAGGGGCTTAAGCTCCTACAATGAGCAGTTCTTC
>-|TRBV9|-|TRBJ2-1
CASSAPGLGNEQFF
TGTGCCAGCAGCGCGCCAGGACTGGGCAATGAGCAGTTCTTC
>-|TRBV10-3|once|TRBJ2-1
CAISDQEGAKQFF
TGTGCCATCAGTGACCAGGAGGGAGCAAAGCAGTTCTTC
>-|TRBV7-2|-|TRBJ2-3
CASSLSPSTDTQYF
TGTGCCAGCAGCTTAAGCCCTAGCACAGATACGCAGTATTTT
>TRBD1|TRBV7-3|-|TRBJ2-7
CASSSGGPYEQYF
TGTGCCAGCAGCTCAGGGGGCCCGTACGAGCAGTACTTC
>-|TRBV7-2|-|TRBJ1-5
CASSPPFGPQHF
TGTGCCAGCAGCCCCCCGTTCGGGCCCCAGCATTTT
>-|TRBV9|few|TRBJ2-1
CASRDSEFF
TGTGCCAGCAGGGACTCAGAGTTCTTC
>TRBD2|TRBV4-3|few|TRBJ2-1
CASSRLTSGSLGNEQFF
TGCGCCAGCAGCCGCCTGACTAGCGGGAGTCTGGGCAATGAGCAGTTCTTC
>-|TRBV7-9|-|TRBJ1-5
CASTSGELGNQPQHF
TGTGCCAGCACCAGTGGGGAGTTGGGCAATCAGCCCCAGCATTTT
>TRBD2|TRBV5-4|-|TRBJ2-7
CASSSFTFGLAFYEQYF
TGTGCCAGCAGCTCTTTCACCTTCGGACTAGCCTTCTACGAGCAGTACTTC
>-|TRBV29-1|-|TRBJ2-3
CSVEFGSDGTDTQYF
TGCAGCGTTGAATTTGGTAGCGACGGCACAGATACGCAGTATTTT
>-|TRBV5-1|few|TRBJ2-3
CASSFTSGVQGTDTQYF
TGCGCCAGCAGCTTTACGAGTGGGGTTCAGGGGACGGATACGCAGTATTTT
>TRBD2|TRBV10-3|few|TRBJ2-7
CAISESRASGRYEQYF
TGTGCCATCAGTGAGTCGAGGGCTAGCGGGCGCTACGAGCAGTACTTC
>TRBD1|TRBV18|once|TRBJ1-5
CASSPPGQGNQPQHF
TGTGCCAGCTCACCACCCGGACAGGGGAATCAGCCCCAGCATTTT
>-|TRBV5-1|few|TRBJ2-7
CASSWAGTVGYEQYF
TGCGCCAGCAGCTGGGCCGGCACAGTAGGCTACGAGCAGTACTTC
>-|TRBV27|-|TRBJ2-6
CASSYTTGANVLTF
TGTGCCAGCAGTTACACCACTGGGGCCAACGTCCTGACTTTC
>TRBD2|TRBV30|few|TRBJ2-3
CAWIPLAGVTDTQYF
TGTGCCTGGATTCCTTTAGCGGGAGTGACAGATACGCAGTATTTT
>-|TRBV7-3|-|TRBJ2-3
CASSPNGDTQYF
TGTGCCAGCAGCCCGAACGGGGATACGCAGTATTTT
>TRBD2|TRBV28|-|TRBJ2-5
CASSPPGLAASWKTQYF
TGTGCCAGCAGTCCCCCGGGACTAGCGGCGTCATGGAAGACCCAGTACTTC
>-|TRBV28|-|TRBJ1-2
CASFTLTPQGYGYTF
TGTGCCAGCTTCACCCTAACCCCGCAGGGCTATGGCTACACCTTC
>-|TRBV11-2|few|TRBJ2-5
CASSLSVQHQETQYF
TGTGCCAGCAGCTTATCAGTACAGCACCAAGAGACCCAGTACTTC
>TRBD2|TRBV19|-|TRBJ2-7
CASQRTSGSVEQYF
TGTGCCAGCCAAAGGACTAGCGGGAGCGTCGAGCAGTACTTC
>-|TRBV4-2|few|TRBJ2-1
CASSQDASRISEQFF
TGTGCCAGCAGCCAAGACGCTAGCAGGATCAGTGAGCAGTTCTTC
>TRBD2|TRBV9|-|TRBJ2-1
CASSVGTSGIWNEQFF
TGTGCCAGCAGCGTAGGAACTAGCGGGATCTGGAATGAGCAGTTCTTC
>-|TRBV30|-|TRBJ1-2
CAWIIGPPRTGYGYTF
TGTGCCTGGATCATTGGCCCCCCACGAACGGGCTATGGCTACACCTTC
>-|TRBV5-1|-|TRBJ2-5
CASRDAGGETQYF
TGCGCCAGCAGAGACGCGGGTGGAGAGACCCAGTACTTC
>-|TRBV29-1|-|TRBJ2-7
CSVEDLWGPLYGQYF
TGCAGCGTTGAAGATCTTTGGGGGCCGTTGTACGGGCAGTACTTC
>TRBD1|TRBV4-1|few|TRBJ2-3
CASSPGQGTDTQYF
TGCGCCAGCAGCCCCGGACAGGGCACAGATACGCAGTATTTT
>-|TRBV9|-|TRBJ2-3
CASSVVGVYTDTQYF
TGTGCCAGCAGCGTAGTGGGAGTTTACACAGATACGCAGTATTTT
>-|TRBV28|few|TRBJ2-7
CASSLFGRQPYEQYF
TGTGCCAGCAGTTTATTCGGGAGACAACCCTACGAGCAGTACTTC
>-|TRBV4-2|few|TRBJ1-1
CASSQELQANTEAFF
TGTGCCAGCAGCCAAGAGTTACAGGCGAACACTGAAGCTTTCTTT
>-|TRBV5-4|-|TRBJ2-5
CASSQGVLEKETQYF
TGTGCCAGCAGCCAAGGCGTATTGGAGAAAGAGACCCAGTACTTC
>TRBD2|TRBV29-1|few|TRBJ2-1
CSVARGLAGPNEQFF
TGCAGCGTTGCTCGCGGACTAGCGGGGCCCAATGAGCAGTTCTTC
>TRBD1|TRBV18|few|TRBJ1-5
CASSRTGGEQPQHF
TGTGCCAGCTCAAGGACAGGGGGTGAACAGCCCCAGCATTTT
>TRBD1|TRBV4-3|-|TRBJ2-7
CASSQDEWGQGFFYEQYF
TGCGCCAGCAGCCAAGATGAGTGGGGACAGGGGTTCTTCTACGAGCAGTACTTC
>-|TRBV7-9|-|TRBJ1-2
CASSPSGYTF
TGTGCCAGCAGCCCCAGTGGCTACACCTTC
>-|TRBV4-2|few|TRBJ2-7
CASSPLFTGGQVLSYEQYF
TGTGCCAGCAGCCCGTTGTTCACGGGGGGACAGGTTCTCTCCTACGAGCAGTACTTC
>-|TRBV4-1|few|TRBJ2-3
CASRNLRTSTDTQYF
TGCGCCAGCCGAAACCTCCGGACAAGCACAGATACGCAGTATTTT
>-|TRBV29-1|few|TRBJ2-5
CSVEDRDNQETQYF
TGCAGCGTTGAAGACCGGGACAACCAAGAGACCCAGTACTTC
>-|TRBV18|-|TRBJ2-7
CASSPRQARAGEQYF
TGTGCCAGCTCACCACGTCAGGCTAGGGCGGGCGAGCAGTACTTC
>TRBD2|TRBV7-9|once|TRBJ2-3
CASQRGVLDTQYF
TGTGCCAGCCAGCGGGGGGTTCTAGATACGCAGTATTTT
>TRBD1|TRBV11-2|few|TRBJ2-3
CASSLGGQTTDTQYF
TGTGCCAGCAGCTTAGGGGGACAGACCACAGATACGCAGTATTTT
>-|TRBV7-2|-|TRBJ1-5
CASSLALTGNQPQHF
TGTGCCAGCAGCTTAGCGTTAACAGGGAATCAGCCCCAGCATTTT
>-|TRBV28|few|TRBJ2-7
CASSLFGGVYEQYF
TGTGCCAGCAGTTTATTCGGGGGTGTCTACGAGCAGTACTTC
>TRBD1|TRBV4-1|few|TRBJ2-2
CASSQRAPRTGVGELFF
TGCGCCAGCAGCCAAAGAGCACCCCGGACAGGGGTCGGGGAGCTGTTTTTT
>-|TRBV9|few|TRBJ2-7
CASSVDGRSYEQYF
TGTGCCAGCAGCGTAGATGGCAGATCCTACGAGCAGTACTTC
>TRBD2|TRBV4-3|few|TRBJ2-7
CASSQGLAGSYEQYF
TGCGCCAGCAGCCAAGGACTAGCGGGTTCCTACGAGCAGTACTTC
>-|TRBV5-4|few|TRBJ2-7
CASSSGGASSYEQYF
TGTGCCAGCAGCTCTGGTGGGGCTTCCTCCTACGAGCAGTACTTC
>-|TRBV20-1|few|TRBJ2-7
CSVGGSYEQYF
TGCAGTGTCGGGGGAAGCTACGAGCAGTACTTC
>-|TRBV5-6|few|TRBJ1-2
CASSYRLGGYTF
TGTGCCAGCAGCTACCGACTTGGGGGCTACACCTTC
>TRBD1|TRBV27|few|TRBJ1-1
CASSFLVDRGRTEAFF
TGTGCCAGCAGTTTCCTCGTGGACAGGGGACGCACTGAAGCTTTCTTT
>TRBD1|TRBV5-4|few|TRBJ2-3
CASSSRGQGTDTQYF
TGTGCCAGCAGCTCGAGGGGGCAAGGCACAGATACGCAGTATTTT